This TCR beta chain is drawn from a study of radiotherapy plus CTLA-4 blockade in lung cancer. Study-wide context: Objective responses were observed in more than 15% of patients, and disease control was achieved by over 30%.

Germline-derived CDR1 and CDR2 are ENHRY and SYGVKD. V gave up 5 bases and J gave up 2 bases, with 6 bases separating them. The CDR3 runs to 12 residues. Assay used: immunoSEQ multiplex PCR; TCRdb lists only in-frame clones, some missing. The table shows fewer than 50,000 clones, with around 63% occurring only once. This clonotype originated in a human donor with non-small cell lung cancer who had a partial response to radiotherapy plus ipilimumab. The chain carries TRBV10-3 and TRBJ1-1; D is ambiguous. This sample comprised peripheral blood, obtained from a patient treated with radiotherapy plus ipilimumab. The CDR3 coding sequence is TGTGCCATCAGTACAGCCAACACTGAAGCTTTCTTT. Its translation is CAISTANTEAFF.